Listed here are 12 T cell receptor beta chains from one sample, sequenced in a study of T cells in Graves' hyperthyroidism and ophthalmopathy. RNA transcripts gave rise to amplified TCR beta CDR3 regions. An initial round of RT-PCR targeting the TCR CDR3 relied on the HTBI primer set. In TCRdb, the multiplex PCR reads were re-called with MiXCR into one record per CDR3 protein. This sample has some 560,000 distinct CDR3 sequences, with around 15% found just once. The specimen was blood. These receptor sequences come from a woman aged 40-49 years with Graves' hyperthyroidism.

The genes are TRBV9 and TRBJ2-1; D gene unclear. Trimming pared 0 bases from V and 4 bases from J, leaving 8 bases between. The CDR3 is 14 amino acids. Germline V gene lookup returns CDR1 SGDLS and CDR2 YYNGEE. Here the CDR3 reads CASSVEMQYNEQFF. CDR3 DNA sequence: TGTGCCAGCAGCGTAGAGATGCAATACAATGAGCAGTTCTTC.

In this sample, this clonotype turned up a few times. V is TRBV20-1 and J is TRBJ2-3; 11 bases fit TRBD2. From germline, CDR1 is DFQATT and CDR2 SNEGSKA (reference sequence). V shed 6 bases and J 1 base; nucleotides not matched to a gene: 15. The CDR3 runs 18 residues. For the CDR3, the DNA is TGCAGTGCCCCTCCGGTAGCGGGAGGGAGAAGGGGCACAGATACGCAGTATTTT. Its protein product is CSAPPVAGGRRGTDTQYF.

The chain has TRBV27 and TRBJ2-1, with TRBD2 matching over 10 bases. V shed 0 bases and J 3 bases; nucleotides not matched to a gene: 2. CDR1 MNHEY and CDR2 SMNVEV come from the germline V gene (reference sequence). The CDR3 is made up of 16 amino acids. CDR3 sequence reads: CASSLSRTSGYNEQFF. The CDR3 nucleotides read TGTGCCAGCAGTTTATCTCGGACTAGCGGCTACAATGAGCAGTTCTTC.

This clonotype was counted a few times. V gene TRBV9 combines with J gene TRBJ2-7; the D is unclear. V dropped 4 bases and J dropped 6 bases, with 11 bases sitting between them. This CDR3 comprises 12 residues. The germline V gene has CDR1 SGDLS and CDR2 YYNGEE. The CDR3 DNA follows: TGTGCCAGCAGCCCTTCGAACGGCGAGCAGTACTTC. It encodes CASSPSNGEQYF.

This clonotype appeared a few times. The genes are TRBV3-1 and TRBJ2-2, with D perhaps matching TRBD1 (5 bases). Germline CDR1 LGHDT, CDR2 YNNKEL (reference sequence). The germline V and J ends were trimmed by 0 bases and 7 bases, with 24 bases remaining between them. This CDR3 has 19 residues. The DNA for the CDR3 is TGTGCCAGCAGCCAAGACCGAAGATCTGCTAGAACAGGTGGCGGGGAGCTGTTTTTT. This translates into CASSQDRRSARTGGGELFF.

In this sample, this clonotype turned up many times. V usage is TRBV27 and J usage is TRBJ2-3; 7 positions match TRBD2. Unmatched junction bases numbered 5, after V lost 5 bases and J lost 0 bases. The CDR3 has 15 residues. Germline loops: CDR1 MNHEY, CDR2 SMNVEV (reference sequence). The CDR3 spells CASSANSGSTDTQYF. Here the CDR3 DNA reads TGTGCCAGCAGTGCCAATAGCGGGAGCACAGATACGCAGTATTTT.

The DNA of the CDR3 is TGTGCCTGGAGCGTTGGCGGGGAGCTGTTTTTT. It yields the protein CAWSVGGELFF. This chain joins TRBV30 and TRBJ2-2; D remains unclear. V was pared by 3 bases and J by 7 bases, with 6 bases between. From germline, CDR1 is GTSNPN and CDR2 SVGIG (reference sequence). The CDR3 extends over 11 amino acids.

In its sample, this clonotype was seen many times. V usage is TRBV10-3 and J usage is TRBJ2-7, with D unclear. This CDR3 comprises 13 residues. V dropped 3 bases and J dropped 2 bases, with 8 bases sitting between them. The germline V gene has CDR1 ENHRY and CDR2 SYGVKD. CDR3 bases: TGTGCCATCAGTGATGGGTACACCTACGAGCAGTACTTC. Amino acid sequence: CAISDGYTYEQYF.

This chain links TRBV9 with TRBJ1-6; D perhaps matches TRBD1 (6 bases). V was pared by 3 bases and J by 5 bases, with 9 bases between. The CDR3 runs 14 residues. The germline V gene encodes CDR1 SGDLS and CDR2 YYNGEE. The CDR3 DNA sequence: TGTGCCAGCAGCGAGAGGACAGATAATTCACCCCTCCACTTT. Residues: CASSERTDNSPLHF.

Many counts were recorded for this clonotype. This CDR3 reads CASSHVKMGYGYTF. For the CDR3, the DNA is TGTGCCAGCAGTCATGTAAAGATGGGGTATGGCTACACCTTC. The genes are TRBV2 and TRBJ1-2; D remains ambiguous. The CDR3 covers 14 residues. The germline V gene has CDR1 SNHLY and CDR2 FYNNEI. The V and J ends lost 5 bases and 5 bases respectively, with 15 bases between them.

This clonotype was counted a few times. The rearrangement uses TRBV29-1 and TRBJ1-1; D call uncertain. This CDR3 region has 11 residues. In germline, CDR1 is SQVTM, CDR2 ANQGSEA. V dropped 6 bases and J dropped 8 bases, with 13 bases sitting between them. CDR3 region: CSVRDGLEAFF. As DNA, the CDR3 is TGCAGCGTACGAGACGGCTTGGAAGCTTTCTTT.

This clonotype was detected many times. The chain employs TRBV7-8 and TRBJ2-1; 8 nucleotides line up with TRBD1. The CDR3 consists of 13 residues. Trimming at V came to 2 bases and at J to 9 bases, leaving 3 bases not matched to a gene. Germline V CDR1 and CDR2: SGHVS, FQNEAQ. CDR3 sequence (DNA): TGTGCCAGCAGCTTATCAGGGGGCGCTGAGCAGTTCTTC. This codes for CASSLSGGAEQFF. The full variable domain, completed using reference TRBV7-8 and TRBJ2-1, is GAGVSQSPRYKVAKRGQDVALRCDPISGHVSLFWYQQALGQGPEFLTYFQNEAQLDKSGLPSDRFFAERPEGSVSTLKIQRTQQEDSAVYLCASSLSGGAEQFFGPGTRLTVL.